The clone carrying this T cell receptor (beta chain) was counted only a few times. Its antigen is not known. The data belong to a study of regulatory T cells in long-lasting Graves disease. Investigators prepared the TCR beta libraries by applying iRepertoire HTBI primers and Arm-PCR of CDR3 regions. TCRdb redid the calling of the multiplex PCR reads with MiXCR, one entry per CDR3 protein. The profile shows 560,000 or so distinct CDR3 sequences, 15% to 20% of them singletons. Trimming at V came to 2 bases and at J to 7 bases, leaving 3 bases not matched to a gene. Germline V gene data show CDR1 as LGHDT and CDR2 as YNNKEL (reference sequence). This CDR3 is built from 13 residues. Findings and caveats of the study: Persistent Graves' cases showed lower TCR diversity than newly diagnosed cases. Because few samples were included, accuracy may have been lower.

Time point described: newly diagnosed GD, antithyroid drugs for less than 3 months. From PBMCs, RNA was extracted and then used to make the TCR library. This sample also appeared in a second study, on T cells in Graves' hyperthyroidism and ophthalmopathy.

The sequence came from a man between 18 and 29 years old with Graves disease. The chain carries TRBV3-1 and TRBJ1-2; TRBD1 matches at 8 bases. This sample comprised peripheral blood mononuclear cells (PBMCs), obtained at new diagnosis, from a patient treated with antithyroid drugs. The CDR3 here is CASSQRTGSGYTF. In DNA, the CDR3 is TGTGCCAGCAGCCAACGGACAGGGTCTGGCTACACCTTC.